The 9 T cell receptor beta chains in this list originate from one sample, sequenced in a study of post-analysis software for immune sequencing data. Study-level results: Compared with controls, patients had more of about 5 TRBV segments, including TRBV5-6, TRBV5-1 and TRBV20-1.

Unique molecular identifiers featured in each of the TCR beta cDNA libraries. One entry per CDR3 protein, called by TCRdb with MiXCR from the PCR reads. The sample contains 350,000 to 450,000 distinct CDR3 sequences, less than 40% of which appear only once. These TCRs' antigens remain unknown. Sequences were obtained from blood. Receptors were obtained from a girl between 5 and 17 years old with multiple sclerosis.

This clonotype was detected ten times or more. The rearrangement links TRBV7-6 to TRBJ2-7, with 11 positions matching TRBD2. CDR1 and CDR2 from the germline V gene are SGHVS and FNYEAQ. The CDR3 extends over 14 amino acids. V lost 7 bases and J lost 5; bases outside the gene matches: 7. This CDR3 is CASTKTSGDHEQYF. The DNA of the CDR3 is TGTGCCAGCACCAAGACTAGCGGGGACCACGAGCAGTACTTC.

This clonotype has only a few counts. This chain's CDR3 is CASSSVEAQYF. Written as DNA, the CDR3 is TGTGCCAGCAGCTCGGTGGAGGCCCAGTACTTC. V gene TRBV9 combines with J gene TRBJ2-5, with a weak D call TRBD2 (5 bases). Germline CDR1 reads SGDLS; CDR2 reads YYNGEE. The CDR3 length is 11 residues. V dropped 4 bases and J dropped 9 bases, with 10 bases sitting between them.

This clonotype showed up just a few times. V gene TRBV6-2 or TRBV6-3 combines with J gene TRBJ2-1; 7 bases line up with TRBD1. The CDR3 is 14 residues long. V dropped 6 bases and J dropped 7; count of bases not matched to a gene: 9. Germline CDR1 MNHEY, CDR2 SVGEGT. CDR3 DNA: TGTGCCAGCAGCCGACAGGGTATTCAAAATGAGCAGTTCTTC. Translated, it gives CASSRQGIQNEQFF.

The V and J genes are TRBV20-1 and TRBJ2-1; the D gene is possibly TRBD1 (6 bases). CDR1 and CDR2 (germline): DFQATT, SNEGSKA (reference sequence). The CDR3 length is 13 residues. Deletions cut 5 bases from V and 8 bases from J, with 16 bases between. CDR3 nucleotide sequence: TGCAGTGCTCGGAGACCAGGGGTCCATGAGCAGTTCTTC. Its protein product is CSARRPGVHEQFF.

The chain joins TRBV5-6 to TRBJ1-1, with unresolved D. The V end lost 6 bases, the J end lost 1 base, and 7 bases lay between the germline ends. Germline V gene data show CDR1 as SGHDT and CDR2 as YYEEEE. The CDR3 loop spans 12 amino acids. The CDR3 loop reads CASTYRNTEAFF. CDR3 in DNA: TGTGCCAGCACCTACAGGAACACTGAAGCTTTCTTT.

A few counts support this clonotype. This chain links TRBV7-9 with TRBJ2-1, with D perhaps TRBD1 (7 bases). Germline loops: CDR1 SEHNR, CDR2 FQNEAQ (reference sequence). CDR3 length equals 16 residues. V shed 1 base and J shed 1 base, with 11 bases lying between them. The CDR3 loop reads CASSLGQGGSYNEQFF. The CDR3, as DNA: TGTGCCAGCAGCTTAGGACAGGGAGGATCCTACAATGAGCAGTTCTTC.

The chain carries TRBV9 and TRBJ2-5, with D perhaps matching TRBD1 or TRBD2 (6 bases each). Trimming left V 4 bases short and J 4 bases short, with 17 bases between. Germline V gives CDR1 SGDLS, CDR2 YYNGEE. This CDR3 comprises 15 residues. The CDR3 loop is CASSPSPGAGETQYF. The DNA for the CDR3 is TGTGCCAGCAGCCCTTCTCCGGGGGCCGGAGAGACCCAGTACTTC.

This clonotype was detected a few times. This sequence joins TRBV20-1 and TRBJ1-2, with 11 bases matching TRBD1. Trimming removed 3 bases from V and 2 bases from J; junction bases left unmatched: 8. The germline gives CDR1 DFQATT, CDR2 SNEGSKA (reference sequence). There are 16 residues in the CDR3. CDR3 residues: CSASPEWDRGNYGYTF. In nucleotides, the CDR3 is TGCAGTGCTAGTCCCGAATGGGACAGGGGGAACTATGGCTACACCTTC.

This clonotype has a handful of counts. The CDR3 here is CASSFAGGSNEQYF. For the CDR3, the DNA is TGTGCCAGCAGCTTCGCGGGGGGGTCCAACGAGCAGTACTTC. This chain joins TRBV7-9 and TRBJ2-5, with 9 bases matching TRBD2. Matching the DNA end better, TRBJ2-7 makes the J call doubtful. Germline lookup yields CDR1 SEHNR and CDR2 FQNEAQ (reference sequence). This CDR3 has 14 residues.